One and the same sample provided the 3 T cell receptor beta chains below, sequenced in a study of control samples from healthy donors and cancer patients. Repertoires were generated with immunoSEQ multiplex PCR, while TCRdb's copy carries only in-frame clones and drops some. Here the sample spans about 130,000 clones, 90% being singletons. Sequencing input: blood. The receptor source for this set is a man aged 40-50 years in good health.

The chain links TRBV6-4 to TRBJ2-3, with 8 positions matching TRBD1. The CDR3 spans 14 residues. The trim removed 6 bases at V and 2 bases at J, leaving 4 bases unmatched. Per germline, CDR1 MRHNA and CDR2 SNTAGT. The CDR3 DNA reads as TGTGCCAGCAGCCGGACAGGGACCACAGATACGCAGTATTTT. Translating gives CASSRTGTTDTQYF.

This clone has just a few counts. The chain employs TRBV28 and TRBJ1-4; D gene ambiguous. The CDR3 covers 14 residues. Between the trimmed V and J ends, which lost 9 bases and 4 bases, there was a span of 15 bases. Per germline, CDR1 MDHEN and CDR2 SYDVKM. CDR3 bases: TGTGCCAGTTCCCCCCCCGCGCATAATGAAAAACTGTTTTTT. It encodes CASSPPAHNEKLFF.

The chain has TRBV24-1 and TRBJ2-1; D call uncertain. CDR1 is KGHDR, CDR2 SFDVKD, per germline. Trimming removed 2 bases at V and 0 bases at J, with 10 bases between. CDR3 size: 16 residues. CDR3 nucleotide sequence: TGTGCCACCAGTGATTCCTCTTTCTCCTCCTACAATGAGCAGTTCTTC. Its protein is CATSDSSFSSYNEQFF.